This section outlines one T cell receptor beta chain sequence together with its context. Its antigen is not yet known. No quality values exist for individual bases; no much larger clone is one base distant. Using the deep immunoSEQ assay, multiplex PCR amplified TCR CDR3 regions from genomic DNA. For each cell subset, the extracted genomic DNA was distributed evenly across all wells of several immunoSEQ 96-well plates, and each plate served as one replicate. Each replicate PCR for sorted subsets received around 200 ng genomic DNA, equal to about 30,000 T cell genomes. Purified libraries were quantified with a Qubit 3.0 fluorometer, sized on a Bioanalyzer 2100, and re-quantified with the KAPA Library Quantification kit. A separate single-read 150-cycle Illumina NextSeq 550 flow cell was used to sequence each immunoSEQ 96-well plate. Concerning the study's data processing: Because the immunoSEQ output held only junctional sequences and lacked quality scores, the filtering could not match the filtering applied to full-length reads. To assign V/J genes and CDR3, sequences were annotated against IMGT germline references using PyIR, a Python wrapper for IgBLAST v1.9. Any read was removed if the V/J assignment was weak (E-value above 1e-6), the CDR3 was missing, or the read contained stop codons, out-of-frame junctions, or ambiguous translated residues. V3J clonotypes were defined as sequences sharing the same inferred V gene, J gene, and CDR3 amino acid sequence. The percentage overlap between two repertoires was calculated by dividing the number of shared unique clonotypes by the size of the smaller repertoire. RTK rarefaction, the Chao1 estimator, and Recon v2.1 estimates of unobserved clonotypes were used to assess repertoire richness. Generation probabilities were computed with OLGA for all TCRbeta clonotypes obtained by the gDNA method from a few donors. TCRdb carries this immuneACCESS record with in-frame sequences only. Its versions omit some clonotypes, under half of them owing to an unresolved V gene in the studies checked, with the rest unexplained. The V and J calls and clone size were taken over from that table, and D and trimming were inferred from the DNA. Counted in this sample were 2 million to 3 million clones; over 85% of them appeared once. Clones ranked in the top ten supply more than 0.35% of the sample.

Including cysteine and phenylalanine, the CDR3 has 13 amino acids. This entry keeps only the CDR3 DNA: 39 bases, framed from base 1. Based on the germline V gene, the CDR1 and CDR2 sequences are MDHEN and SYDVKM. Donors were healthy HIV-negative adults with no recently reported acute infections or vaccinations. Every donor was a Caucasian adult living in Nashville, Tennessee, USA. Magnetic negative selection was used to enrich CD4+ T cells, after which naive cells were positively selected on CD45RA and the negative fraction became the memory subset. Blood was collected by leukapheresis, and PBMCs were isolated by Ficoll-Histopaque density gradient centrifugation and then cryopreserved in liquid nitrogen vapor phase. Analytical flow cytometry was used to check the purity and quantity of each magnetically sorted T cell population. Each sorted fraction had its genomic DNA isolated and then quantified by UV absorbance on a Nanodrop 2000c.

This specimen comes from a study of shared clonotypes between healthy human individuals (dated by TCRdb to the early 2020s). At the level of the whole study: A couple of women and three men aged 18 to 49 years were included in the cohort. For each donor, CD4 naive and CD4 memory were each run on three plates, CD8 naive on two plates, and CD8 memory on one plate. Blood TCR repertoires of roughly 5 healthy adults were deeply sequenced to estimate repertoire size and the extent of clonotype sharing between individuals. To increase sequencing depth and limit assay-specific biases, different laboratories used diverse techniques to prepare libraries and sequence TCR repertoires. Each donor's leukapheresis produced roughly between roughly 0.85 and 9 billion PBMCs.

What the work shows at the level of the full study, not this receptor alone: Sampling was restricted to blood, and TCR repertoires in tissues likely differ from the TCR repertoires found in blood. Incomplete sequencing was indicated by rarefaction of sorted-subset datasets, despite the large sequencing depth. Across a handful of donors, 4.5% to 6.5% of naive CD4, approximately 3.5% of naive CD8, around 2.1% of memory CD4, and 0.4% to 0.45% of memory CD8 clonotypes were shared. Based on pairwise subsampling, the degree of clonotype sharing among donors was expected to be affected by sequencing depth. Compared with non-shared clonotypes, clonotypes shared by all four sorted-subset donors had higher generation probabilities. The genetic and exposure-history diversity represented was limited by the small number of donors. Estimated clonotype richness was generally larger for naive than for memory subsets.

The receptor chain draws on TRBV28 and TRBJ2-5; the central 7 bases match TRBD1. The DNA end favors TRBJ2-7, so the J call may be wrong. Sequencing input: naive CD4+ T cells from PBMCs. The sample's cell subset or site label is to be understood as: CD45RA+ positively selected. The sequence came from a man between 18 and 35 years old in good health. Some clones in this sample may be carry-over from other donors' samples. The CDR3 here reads CASSPTGTYEQYF. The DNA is TGTGCCAGCAGTCCGACAGGGACCTACGAGCAGTACTTC.